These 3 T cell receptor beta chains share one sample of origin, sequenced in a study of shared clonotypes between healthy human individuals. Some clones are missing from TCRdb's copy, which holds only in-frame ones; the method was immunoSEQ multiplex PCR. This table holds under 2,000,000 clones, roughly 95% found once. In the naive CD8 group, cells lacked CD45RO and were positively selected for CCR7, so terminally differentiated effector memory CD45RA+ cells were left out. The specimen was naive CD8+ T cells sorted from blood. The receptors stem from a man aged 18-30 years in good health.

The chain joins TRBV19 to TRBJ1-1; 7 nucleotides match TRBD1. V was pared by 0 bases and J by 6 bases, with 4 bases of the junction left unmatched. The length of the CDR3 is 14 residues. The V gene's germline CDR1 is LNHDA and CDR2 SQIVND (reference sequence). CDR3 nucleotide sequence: TGTGCCAGTAGTATAGAAGTGGGACAGCCTGAAGCTTTCTTT. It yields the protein CASSIEVGQPEAFF.

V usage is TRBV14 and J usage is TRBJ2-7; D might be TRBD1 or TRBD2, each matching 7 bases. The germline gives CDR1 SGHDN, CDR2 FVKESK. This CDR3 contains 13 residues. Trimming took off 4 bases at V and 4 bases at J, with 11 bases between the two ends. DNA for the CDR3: TGTGCCAGCAGCCCAGGGGGAGGGTACGAGCAGTACTTC. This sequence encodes CASSPGGGYEQYF.

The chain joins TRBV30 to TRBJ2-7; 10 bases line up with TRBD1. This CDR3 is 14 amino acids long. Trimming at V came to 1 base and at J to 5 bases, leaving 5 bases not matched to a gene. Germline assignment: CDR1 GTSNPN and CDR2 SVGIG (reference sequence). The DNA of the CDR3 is TGTGCCTGGAGTGCGGGGACAGGGGCGGACGAGCAGTACTTC. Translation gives CAWSAGTGADEQYF.